This T cell receptor beta chain was identified in a study of pediatric ulcerative colitis. In the case of this clone: Its specificity is unknown.

Broader study findings: Clonal expansions reduced rectal repertoire diversity in acute severe colitis.

Profiled with immunoSEQ multiplex PCR; TCRdb holds only in-frame clones, not every one. Of 59,000 or so clones listed, over 65% are singletons. Germline V CDR1 and CDR2: SGHNT, YYREEE (reference sequence). This CDR3 has 14 residues. The ends lost 7 bases at V and 3 bases at J; junction bases unmatched: 6. The chain recombines TRBV5-4 with TRBJ1-1; 10 nucleotides line up with TRBD1. This clonotype was sampled from a boy aged 5-17 years with moderate ulcerative colitis. Sequencing was done on a sample of blood. DNA of the CDR3: TGTGCCAGCCTAGGACAGGGGGACGACACTGAAGCTTTCTTT. Encoded protein: CASLGQGDDTEAFF.